This T cell receptor beta chain was found in a study of shared clonotypes between healthy human individuals. General study results and limits: Enrolling few donors narrowed the genetic and exposure-history diversity that was represented.

Data came from immunoSEQ multiplex PCR; TCRdb stores just in-frame clones and leaves some out. Among about 2 million clones listed, roughly 95% were seen once. CDR1 is LNHNV and CDR2 is YYDKDF in the germline V gene (reference sequence). V was clipped by 4 bases and J by 1 base, with 8 bases between them. The CDR3 is 14 residues long. Naive-designated CD8 cells lacked CD45RO, were positively enriched for CCR7, and omitted terminally differentiated effector memory CD45RA+ cells. With respect to this clone: Its antigen is unknown.

This rearrangement joins TRBV15 to TRBJ1-5; D call uncertain. Sequencing was performed on naive CD8+ T cells sorted from blood. This clonotype was sampled from a man younger than 35 in good health. CDR3 DNA: TGTGCCACCAGCAAAGATGACAGCAATCAGCCCCAGCATTTT. Translated: CATSKDDSNQPQHF.